In this sample, the clone carrying this T cell receptor (beta chain) turned up a few times. The PCR employed 60 Vbeta primers together with 13 Jbeta primers. Clones were read by immunoSEQ multiplex PCR, and TCRdb kept only the in-frame ones, dropping some. Among about 140,000 clones listed, approximately 78% were seen once. This entry belongs to a study of cytomegalovirus exposure and HLA in healthy donors. Study context: In an earlier analysis, around 100 million unique TCR beta sequences were found from some 200 million T cells.

J gave up 8 bases and V 6 bases, and 11 bases lay outside the gene matches. Germline loops: CDR1 SGHRS, CDR2 YFSETQ. The CDR3 has 14 residues. Donors consisted of healthy bone marrow donors. The rearrangement links TRBV5-1 to TRBJ1-2; 9 bases match TRBD1. Input material: PBMCs. This clonotype originated in a woman between 45 and 65 years old in good health and CMV-seropositive. The CDR3 sequence is CASKLQGAGQGYTF. Written as DNA, the CDR3 is TGCGCCAGCAAGCTACAGGGGGCGGGTCAAGGCTACACCTTC.